The clone carrying this T cell receptor beta chain came up a few times. No antigen is known for it. The data were obtained in a study of Graves' ophthalmopathy and Graves' hyperthyroidism. About the study: Specimen type is peripheral blood, obtained at initial diagnosis before any treatment. The study, taken as a whole, reports: Blood was where most expanded thyroid clonotypes above 0.001 frequency also turned up. Classification of ophthalmopathy versus stable hyperthyroidism by a 13-signature model yielded just under 90% sensitivity and about 81% specificity.

This CDR3 contains 13 residues. Trimming removed 4 bases from V and 2 bases from J, with 12 bases in between. CDR1 and CDR2 from the germline V gene are DFQATT and SNEGSKA (reference sequence). For repertoire sequencing, the TCR beta CDR3 regions were amplified from RNA transcripts. Second-round multiplex PCR came after a first-round RT-PCR that employed HTBI primers. TCRdb analysed the multiplex PCR reads with MiXCR anew, one entry per CDR3 protein. The sample lists under 800,000 distinct CDR3 sequences, 22% seen once, with approximately 6.9% in the top ten. PBMCs were isolated from an approximately 10 ml sample of fresh peripheral blood.

This receptor was identified in a woman aged 18-29 years with stable Graves' hyperthyroidism. Some clones in this sample may be carry-over from other donors' samples. The rearrangement uses TRBV20-1 and TRBJ2-7; D remains unclear. Material for sequencing was peripheral blood. CDR3 protein: CSATSTATYEQYF. CDR3 nucleotides: TGCAGTGCTACTTCCACAGCTACCTACGAGCAGTACTTC.